This T cell receptor (beta chain) emerged from a study of blood T cell repertoires in COVID-19. Study as a whole: Specimens from acute and convalescent COVID-19 originated in the United States, Italy and Spain. Sources were T cells, B-cell-depleted T cells, or PBMCs; the material itself was cDNA or gDNA.

In the authors' workflow: Using reference gene primer amplification, nucleated cell counts were estimated. Using immunoSEQ multiplex PCR, the repertoire was profiled, and TCRdb retains in-frame clones only, with some absent. V, J and clone size were drawn from that table, and D and trimming were deduced from the DNA. The sample shows roughly 87,000 clones, over 75% of them seen only once. There are 13 residues in the CDR3. CDR1 is MNHEY, CDR2 SVGAGI, per germline. V lost 7 bases and J 3 bases, leaving 10 bases between the germline ends. The chain links TRBV6-5 to TRBJ2-1, with a possible D match to TRBD1 (5 bases). This sequence was found in an elderly woman with COVID-19, enrolled during active disease. Sequencing input: peripheral blood. CDR3 in DNA: TGTGCCAGCACTACAGGACGCTACAATGAGCAGTTCTTC. Translation gives CASTTGRYNEQFF.